What follows are 30 T cell receptor beta chains derived from one specimen sequenced in a study of T cell changes during pregnancy in multiple sclerosis. TCRdb keeps only in-frame clones here, not all; method: immunoSEQ multiplex PCR. The sample carries roughly 86,000 clones, 92% recorded once. The sequencing used peripheral blood, collected in the first trimester of pregnancy. These receptors all come from a female donor with multiple sclerosis, enrolled in a pregnancy study.

The V call is TRBV27, the J call TRBJ2-1, with D tentatively TRBD2 (6 bases). The germline CDR1 and CDR2 sequences are MNHEY and SMNVEV (reference sequence). Trimming took off 4 bases at V and 8 bases at J, with 12 bases between the two ends. The CDR3 is 13 amino acids. This chain's CDR3 is CASSSGTYDEQFF. DNA for the CDR3: TGTGCCAGCAGTTCCGGGACTTATGATGAGCAGTTCTTC.

The chain joins TRBV19 to TRBJ2-1, with 10 positions matching TRBD2. J lost 6 bases, V lost 4 bases, and 15 bases had no gene match. The CDR3 has 18 amino acids. Germline CDR1 is LNHDA and CDR2 is SQIVND (reference sequence). The CDR3 loop is CASSTFSLLAGFSNEQFF. DNA for the CDR3: TGTGCCAGTAGTACCTTTTCTCTACTAGCGGGATTCTCCAATGAGCAGTTCTTC.

The gene calls are TRBV30 and TRBJ2-7; maybe TRBD2 (5 bases). The CDR3 is 18 residues long. Trimming removed 0 bases from V and 2 bases from J, with 23 bases in between. Per the germline V gene, CDR1 is GTSNPN and CDR2 is SVGIG (reference sequence). The CDR3 loop reads CAWSVPSRSGSNAYEQYF. DNA for the CDR3: TGTGCCTGGAGTGTACCCTCACGGTCGGGGTCTAATGCCTACGAGCAGTACTTC.

The chain employs TRBV30 and TRBJ1-5; unclear D gene. Between the trimmed V and J ends, which lost 3 bases and 7 bases, there was a span of 19 bases. The germline gives CDR1 GTSNPN, CDR2 SVGIG (reference sequence). The CDR3 runs to 15 residues. CDR3 sequence (DNA): TGTGCCTGGAGCGGTGTGGGCAGACCTGAGCAGCCCCAGCATTTT. Its translation: CAWSGVGRPEQPQHF.

This sequence joins TRBV11-3 and TRBJ2-1; 12 bases agree with TRBD2. Trimming cost V 5 bases and J 4 bases; bases outside gene matches: 3. The V gene's germline CDR1 is SGHNT and CDR2 YENEEA. CDR3 size: 15 residues. Here the CDR3 DNA reads TGTGCCAGCAGCCCAACTAGCGGGAGGTACAATGAGCAGTTCTTC. Its translation: CASSPTSGRYNEQFF.

On this clone itself: A junction boundary mismatches the germline segment, possibly from a read error. The CDR3 spells CASSSPWAGPRF. CDR3 coding DNA: TGTGCCAGCAGCTCCCCGTGGGCAGGTCCTCGCTTC. The chain couples TRBV11-2 to TRBJ1-2; D is ambiguous. Looked up from germline, CDR1 is SGHAT and CDR2 is FQNNGV. The CDR3 is 12 amino acids.

The rearrangement uses TRBV5-6 and TRBJ2-7; the D gene is possibly TRBD2 (7 bases). The CDR3 contains 15 residues. Germline V gene sequence: CDR1 SGHDT, CDR2 YYEEEE. Deletions cut 0 bases from V and 7 bases from J, with 17 bases between. CDR3: CASSLGGGGSWEQYF. In DNA form, the CDR3 reads TGTGCCAGCAGCTTGGGAGGGGGAGGGTCGTGGGAGCAGTACTTC.

This chain joins TRBV7-8 and TRBJ1-1; TRBD1 agrees at 7 bases. This CDR3 has 13 residues. V trimming: 4 bases; J trimming: 3 bases; junction bases outside the gene matches: 2. The V gene's germline CDR1 is SGHVS and CDR2 FQNEAQ. CDR3 nucleotides: TGTGCCAGCAGCTCGCAGGGGGACACTGAAGCTTTCTTT. It encodes CASSSQGDTEAFF.

V gene TRBV29-1 combines with J gene TRBJ2-1; a weak D match, TRBD1 (6 bases). The length of the CDR3 is 13 residues. The germline gives CDR1 SQVTM, CDR2 ANQGSEA. The CDR3 is CRVRGGSYNEQFF. The DNA of the CDR3 is TGCAGGGTACGAGGGGGATCCTACAATGAGCAGTTCTTC.

The rearrangement links TRBV4-2 to TRBJ2-7; TRBD1 might be the D (6 bases). V lost 0 bases and J 4 bases, leaving 13 bases between the germline ends. The CDR3 has 15 amino acids. In germline, CDR1 is LGHNA, CDR2 YNFKEQ. As DNA, the CDR3 is TGTGCCAGCAGCCAAGACTACAGGGTTTCGTACGAGCAGTACTTC. It translates to CASSQDYRVSYEQYF.

The rearrangement links TRBV19 to TRBJ1-5, with TRBD1 identical over 7 bases. The germline V gene has CDR1 LNHDA and CDR2 SQIVND (reference sequence). The ends lost 5 bases at V and 4 bases at J; junction bases unmatched: 8. This CDR3 comprises 15 residues. The CDR3 here is CASSLRDRENQPQHF. As DNA, the CDR3 is TGTGCCAGTAGTCTCCGGGACAGAGAAAATCAGCCCCAGCATTTT.

This clone was found once. The genes are TRBV6-1 and TRBJ1-1, with TRBD1 identical over 10 bases. After removal of 6 bases from V and 3 bases from J, the junction contained 4 bases not matched to a gene. The CDR3 covers 14 residues. Germline CDR1 reads MNHNS; CDR2 reads SASEGT. For the CDR3, the DNA is TGTGCCAGCAGGACAGGGGGCTTGGACACTGAAGCTTTCTTT. Its protein is CASRTGGLDTEAFF.

The V gene is TRBV5-1, the J gene TRBJ2-7; 13 nucleotides line up with TRBD2. The CDR3 is made up of 16 amino acids. V gave up 3 bases and J gave up 0 bases; unmatched junction bases: 3. Germline CDR1 reads SGHRS; CDR2 reads YFSETQ. The CDR3 region is CASSSRTSGGSYEQYF. The CDR3 DNA is TGCGCCAGCAGCTCCCGGACTAGCGGGGGCTCCTACGAGCAGTACTTC.

The V and J genes are TRBV6-5 and TRBJ2-3; the D gene is possibly TRBD2 (6 bases). The CDR3 is made up of 14 amino acids. Germline V gene data show CDR1 as MNHEY and CDR2 as SVGAGI. The V and J ends lost 8 bases and 0 bases respectively, with 12 bases between them. The CDR3 DNA reads TGTGCCAGCCGAGGGAGGTTTAGCACAGATACGCAGTATTTT. This codes for CASRGRFSTDTQYF.

The rearrangement uses TRBV6-4 and TRBJ2-1, with 8 nucleotides matching TRBD2. With V trimmed by 4 bases and J by 6 bases, 5 bases remained unmatched. Germline CDR1 and CDR2: MRHNA and SNTAGT. The length of the CDR3 is 14 residues. Here the CDR3 DNA reads TGTGCCAGCAGTGTCGGGACTAGTGGCAATGAGCAGTTCTTC. Residues: CASSVGTSGNEQFF.

The J gene is TRBJ2-7, the V gene TRBV10-3, with D unresolved. Germline V gene sequence: CDR1 ENHRY, CDR2 SYGVKD. There are 14 residues in the CDR3. The germline V and J ends were trimmed by 2 bases and 6 bases, with 14 bases remaining between them. The CDR3 region has the DNA TGTGCCATCAGTGAGGCACCCTATCCGGGCGAGCAGTACTTC. It specifies CAISEAPYPGEQYF.

This clone has a single count. The chain carries TRBV20-1 and TRBJ1-2; no firm D call. Germline V gene lookup returns CDR1 DFQATT and CDR2 SNEGSKA (reference sequence). The CDR3 sequence is 11 residues long. V dropped 5 bases and J dropped 7 bases, with 11 bases sitting between them. CDR3 sequence: CSAGSPVGYTF. The CDR3 DNA follows: TGCAGTGCTGGGAGCCCTGTTGGCTACACCTTC.

This chain uses TRBV11-2 with TRBJ2-5; no clear D gene. Trimming removed 0 bases from V and 4 bases from J, with 9 bases in between. Per the germline V gene, CDR1 is SGHAT and CDR2 is FQNNGV. CDR3 length: 14 residues. CDR3 loop: CASSLDHGRETQYF. CDR3 DNA sequence: TGTGCCAGCAGCTTAGATCATGGCCGAGAGACCCAGTACTTC.

CDR3: CASSLAVGEPPGANVLTF. In nucleotides, the CDR3 is TGTGCCAGCAGCTTAGCGGTGGGCGAACCCCCTGGGGCCAACGTCCTGACTTTC. This chain connects TRBV7-9 to TRBJ2-6, with no clear D. Looked up from germline, CDR1 is SEHNR and CDR2 is FQNEAQ (reference sequence). The length of the CDR3 is 18 residues. Trimming removed 0 bases at V and 2 bases at J, with 14 bases between.

The chain employs TRBV28 and TRBJ2-7, with a possible D match to TRBD2 (5 bases). Germline lookup yields CDR1 MDHEN and CDR2 SYDVKM. The V and J ends lost 6 bases and 0 bases respectively, with 15 bases between them. This CDR3 contains 15 residues. The CDR3 loop is CASSLVSGISYEQYF. In nucleotides, the CDR3 is TGTGCCAGCAGCCTGGTAAGCGGTATCTCCTACGAGCAGTACTTC.

V is TRBV6-5 and J is TRBJ1-2, with 8 bases fitting TRBD1. The CDR3 covers 13 residues. Germline V gene sequence: CDR1 MNHEY, CDR2 SVGAGI. Losses at the gene ends were 5 bases for V and 4 bases for J; bases not matched to a gene: 3. The CDR3 DNA reads as TGTGCCAGCAGTAGGACAGGGCCCTATGGCTACACCTTC. This sequence encodes CASSRTGPYGYTF.

This clone appeared a few times. This chain joins TRBV30 and TRBJ1-4; 9 nucleotides match TRBD1. Germline lookup yields CDR1 GTSNPN and CDR2 SVGIG (reference sequence). This CDR3 region has 13 residues. Trimming at V came to 5 bases and at J to 6 bases, leaving 4 bases not matched to a gene. For the CDR3, the DNA is TGTGCCTGGGGGACAGGGAATGATGAAAAACTGTTTTTT. Translated: CAWGTGNDEKLFF.

Only one count was recorded for this clone. The chain recombines TRBV5-1 with TRBJ2-3; tentatively, D is TRBD1 (6 bases). The CDR3 covers 15 residues. V was pared by 4 bases and J by 4 bases, with 16 bases between. Germline CDR1 and CDR2: SGHRS and YFSETQ. The chain's CDR3 is CASSLPGQGADTQYF. CDR3 nucleotide sequence: TGCGCCAGCAGCCTACCGGGACAAGGGGCAGATACGCAGTATTTT.

This clone was detected only once. V is TRBV9 and J is TRBJ1-4; 12 bases align to TRBD1. CDR3 size: 17 residues. The V gene's germline CDR1 is SGDLS and CDR2 YYNGEE. With V trimmed by 3 bases and J by 3 bases, 6 bases remained unmatched. Here the CDR3 DNA reads TGTGCCAGCAGCGGCCGGGACAGGGGGCTATCTAATGAAAAACTGTTTTTT. Translated, it gives CASSGRDRGLSNEKLFF.

The sample holds a few counts of this clone. The chain couples TRBV5-4 to TRBJ2-3; D possibly corresponds to TRBD1 (6 bases). CDR3 size: 19 residues. V was cut by 1 base and J by 3 bases, with 24 bases left in between. The V gene's germline CDR1 is SGHNT and CDR2 YYREEE (reference sequence). CDR3 sequence reads: CASSLLSSKWGRLTDTQYF. CDR3 nucleotides: TGTGCCAGCAGCTTGTTGAGTTCGAAGTGGGGGCGTCTAACAGATACGCAGTATTTT.

This clone has only one observation. V usage is TRBV7-9 and J usage is TRBJ2-5; weak D call: TRBD1 (6 bases). The germline V gene encodes CDR1 SEHNR and CDR2 FQNEAQ (reference sequence). Trimming cost V 5 bases and J 5 bases, with 15 bases left between them. The CDR3 runs to 14 residues. CDR3 sequence (DNA): TGTGCCAGCAGCGAGGGTAGGGGGATGGAGACCCAGTACTTC. This codes for CASSEGRGMETQYF. Full variable domain (remainder filled in from reference TRBV7-9 and TRBJ2-5): DTGVSQNPRHKITKRGQNVTFRCDPISEHNRLYWYRQTLGQGPEFLTYFQNEAQLEKSRLLSDRFSAERPKGSFSTLEIQRTEQGDSAMYLCASSEGRGMETQYFGPGTRLLVL.

This clone was counted only a few times. The genes are TRBV30 and TRBJ1-4; tentative D call: TRBD1 (6 bases). Deletions cut 1 base from V and 2 bases from J, with 14 bases between. The CDR3 consists of 16 residues. Germline V gene data show CDR1 as GTSNPN and CDR2 as SVGIG (reference sequence). As DNA, the CDR3 is TGTGCCTGGAGTGGACCCAACAGGGCTACTAATGAAAAACTGTTTTTT. It is translated as CAWSGPNRATNEKLFF.

The chain joins TRBV18 to TRBJ1-1, with D maybe TRBD1 (6 bases). Germline lookup yields CDR1 KGHSH and CDR2 LQKENI. The length of the CDR3 is 12 residues. The V end lost 6 bases, the J end lost 3 bases, and 8 bases lay between the germline ends. The CDR3 sequence: CASSQGYTEAFF. CDR3 DNA sequence: TGTGCCAGCTCCCAGGGGTACACTGAAGCTTTCTTT.

The chain links TRBV5-1 to TRBJ2-2; tentatively, D is TRBD1 (6 bases). The germline V gene has CDR1 SGHRS and CDR2 YFSETQ. Trimming removed 0 bases from V and 0 bases from J, with 9 bases in between. The CDR3 totals 16 residues. The CDR3 spells CASSLGQASNTGELFF. CDR3 bases: TGCGCCAGCAGCTTGGGACAGGCCTCGAACACCGGGGAGCTGTTTTTT.

V is TRBV4-2 and J is TRBJ2-7, with 7 bases that match TRBD1. Germline V gives CDR1 LGHNA, CDR2 YNFKEQ. This CDR3 has 13 amino acids. The V gene end was trimmed by 8 bases and the J gene end by 4 bases; junction bases not matched to a gene: 8. CDR3 residues: CASAGTDRYEQYF. For the CDR3, the DNA is TGTGCCAGCGCCGGGACAGACCGATACGAGCAGTACTTC.